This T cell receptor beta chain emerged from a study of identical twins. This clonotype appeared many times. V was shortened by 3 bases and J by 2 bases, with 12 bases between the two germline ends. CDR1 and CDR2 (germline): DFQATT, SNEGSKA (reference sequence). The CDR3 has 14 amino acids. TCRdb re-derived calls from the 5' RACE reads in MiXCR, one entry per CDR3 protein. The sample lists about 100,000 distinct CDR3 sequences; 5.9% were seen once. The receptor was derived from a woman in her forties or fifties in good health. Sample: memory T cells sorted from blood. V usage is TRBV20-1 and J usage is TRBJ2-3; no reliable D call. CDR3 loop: CSARSSATTDTQYF. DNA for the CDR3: TGCAGTGCTAGGTCCTCCGCGACCACAGATACGCAGTATTTT.